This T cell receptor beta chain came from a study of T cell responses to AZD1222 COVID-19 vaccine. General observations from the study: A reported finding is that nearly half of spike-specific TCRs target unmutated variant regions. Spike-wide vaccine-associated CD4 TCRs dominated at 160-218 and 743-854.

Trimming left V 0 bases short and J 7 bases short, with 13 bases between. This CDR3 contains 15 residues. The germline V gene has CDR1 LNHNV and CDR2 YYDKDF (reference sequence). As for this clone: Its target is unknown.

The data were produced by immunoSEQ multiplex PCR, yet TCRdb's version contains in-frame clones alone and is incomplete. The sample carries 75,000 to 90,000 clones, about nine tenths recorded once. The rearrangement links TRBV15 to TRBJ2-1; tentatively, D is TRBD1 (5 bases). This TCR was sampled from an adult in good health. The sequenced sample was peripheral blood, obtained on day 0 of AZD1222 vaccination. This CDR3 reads CATSRDRARVNEQFF. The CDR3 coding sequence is TGTGCCACCAGCAGAGACAGGGCCCGGGTAAATGAGCAGTTCTTC.